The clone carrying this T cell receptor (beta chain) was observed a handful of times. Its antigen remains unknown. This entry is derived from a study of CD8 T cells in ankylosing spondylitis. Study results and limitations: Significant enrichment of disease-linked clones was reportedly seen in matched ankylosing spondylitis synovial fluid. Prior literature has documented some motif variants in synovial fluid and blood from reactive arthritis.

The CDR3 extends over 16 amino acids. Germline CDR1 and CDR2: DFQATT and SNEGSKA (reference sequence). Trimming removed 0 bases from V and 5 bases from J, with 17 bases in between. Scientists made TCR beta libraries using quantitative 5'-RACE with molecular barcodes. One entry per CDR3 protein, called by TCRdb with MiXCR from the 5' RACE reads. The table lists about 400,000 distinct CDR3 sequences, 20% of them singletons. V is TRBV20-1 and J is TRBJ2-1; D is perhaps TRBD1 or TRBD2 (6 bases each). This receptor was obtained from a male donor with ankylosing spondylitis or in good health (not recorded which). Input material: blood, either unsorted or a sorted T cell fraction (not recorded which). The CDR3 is CSARDLRGAWNNEQFF. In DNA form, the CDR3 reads TGCAGTGCTAGAGATTTAAGGGGGGCTTGGAACAATGAGCAGTTCTTC.